The 32 T cell receptor beta chains below were found in one sample sequenced in a study of blood T cells in healthy people across ages. A sample-barcoded 5' primer and a J-beta primer mix were used in a second PCR of roughly 6 to 12 cycles. Each CDR3 protein is one row after TCRdb ran MiXCR on the 5' RACE reads. Among about a million distinct CDR3 sequences listed, 45% to 60% were seen once. Sequenced material: blood. The source is a woman aged 55 to 70 in good health.

V gene TRBV27 combines with J gene TRBJ2-5; D is perhaps TRBD2 (9 bases). The CDR3 length is 14 residues. From germline, CDR1 is MNHEY and CDR2 SMNVEV (reference sequence). CDR3: CLAGTGGDTETQYF. The CDR3 DNA is TGTCTAGCGGGAACAGGGGGTGATACGGAGACCCAGTACTTC.

The chain links TRBV29-1 to TRBJ2-7; 7 bases align to TRBD1. J lost 6 bases, V lost 4 bases, and 9 bases had no gene match. In germline, CDR1 is SQVTM, CDR2 ANQGSEA. This CDR3 has 13 residues. The CDR3 here is CSVVDRVGVEQYF. CDR3 nucleotide sequence: TGCAGCGTTGTTGACAGGGTAGGGGTCGAGCAGTACTTC.

The CDR3 loop is CASSLGSGSDYTF. In DNA, the CDR3 is TGTGCCAGCAGTCTCGGATCCGGCTCGGACTACACCTTC. The chain is built from TRBV27 and TRBJ1-2; no clear D. V was pared by 5 bases and J by 10 bases, with 17 bases between. The CDR3 runs to 13 residues. Germline CDR1 reads MNHEY; CDR2 reads SMNVEV (reference sequence).

The rearrangement joins TRBV3-1 to TRBJ2-1; D possibly corresponds to TRBD1 (6 bases). Trimming cost V 4 bases and J 5 bases, with 15 bases left between them. There are 15 residues in the CDR3. Germline values: CDR1 LGHDT, CDR2 YNNKEL (reference sequence). CDR3 bases: TGTGCCAGCAGCCCCCGGACAGACGGGGACAATGAGCAGTTCTTC. Residues: CASSPRTDGDNEQFF.

This rearrangement joins TRBV9 to TRBJ2-1; no clear D. This CDR3 is built from 15 residues. CDR1 is SGDLS and CDR2 is YYNGEE in the germline V gene. The V end lost 3 bases, the J end lost 6 bases, and 16 bases lay between the germline ends. The CDR3 sequence: CASSALAGLTNEQFF. The DNA for the CDR3 is TGTGCCAGCAGCGCGCTCGCAGGTCTCACCAATGAGCAGTTCTTC. The entire variable domain, with the rest obtained from reference TRBV9 and TRBJ2-1, is as follows: DSGVTQTPKHLITATGQRVTLRCSPRSGDLSVYWYQQSLDQGLQFLIQYYNGEERAKGNILERFSAQQFPDLHSELNLSSLELGDSALYFCASSALAGLTNEQFFGPGTRLTVL.

The chain carries TRBV15 and TRBJ1-1; a possible D gene is TRBD1 (5 bases). V lost 0 bases to trimming and J lost 1 base, with 9 bases between them. The CDR3 is 15 amino acids. Germline V lookup: CDR1 LNHNV, CDR2 YYDKDF (reference sequence). CDR3 sequence: CATSRDGAGNTEAFF. Written as DNA, the CDR3 is TGTGCCACCAGCAGAGATGGGGCGGGGAACACTGAAGCTTTCTTT.

V and J are TRBV3-1 and TRBJ2-3; 9 bases are shared with TRBD2. In germline, CDR1 is LGHDT, CDR2 YNNKEL (reference sequence). CDR3 length equals 17 residues. With V trimmed by 4 bases and J by 5 bases, 13 bases remained unmatched. CDR3: CASSPMGGGRAIDTQYF. In DNA form, the CDR3 reads TGTGCCAGCAGCCCCATGGGGGGCGGGAGGGCAATAGATACGCAGTATTTT.

The chain joins TRBV30 to TRBJ1-6; D is unclear. Germline CDR1 is GTSNPN and CDR2 is SVGIG (reference sequence). The CDR3 is 11 amino acids. V was clipped by 3 bases and J by 7 bases, with 4 bases between them. The CDR3 loop reads CAWRGNSPLHF. The CDR3 nucleotides are TGTGCCTGGAGGGGGAATTCACCCCTCCACTTT.

Only one count was recorded for this clonotype. The chain uses TRBV27 and TRBJ1-1; D is unresolved. The CDR3 contains 12 residues. Trimming took 3 bases from V and 8 from J, leaving 10 bases between them. From germline, CDR1 is MNHEY and CDR2 SMNVEV (reference sequence). The CDR3 spells CASSFIGGEAFF. Written as DNA, the CDR3 is TGTGCCAGCAGTTTTATAGGTGGGGAAGCTTTCTTT.

With respect to this clonotype: The germline gene is not matched at one end of the junction; a read error may be the cause. The rearrangement joins TRBV10-2 to TRBJ1-5; D unclear. Per the germline V gene, CDR1 is WSHSY and CDR2 is SAAADI. CDR3 length: 15 amino acids. CDR3 nucleotide sequence: TGCACCAGCAGTGAGTCGAGGCACCGGAATCAGCCCCAGCATTTT. It is translated as CTSSESRHRNQPQHF.

This clonotype was observed a few times. The chain recombines TRBV12-3 or TRBV12-4 with TRBJ2-4; D is ambiguous. The V end was cut by 5 bases, the J end by 1 base, with 12 bases between. The CDR3 has 15 residues. This chain's CDR3 is CASSRSLRAKNIQYF. The DNA for the CDR3 is TGTGCCAGCAGTCGGTCGCTCAGGGCCAAAAACATTCAGTACTTC.

About this clonotype itself: At one end the junction does not follow the germline gene, possibly because of a read error. The rearrangement joins TRBV4-1 to TRBJ2-3; 13 bases map to TRBD2. The CDR3 covers 18 residues. Germline V gene sequence: CDR1 MGHRA, CDR2 YSYEKL. CDR3 nucleotides: TGCACCAGCAGCCAAGTCGGGACTAGCGGGACTAGCACAGATACGCAGTATTTT. It translates to CTSSQVGTSGTSTDTQYF.

This sequence joins TRBV6-5 and TRBJ1-4; possible D gene TRBD1, 6 bases. The CDR3 has 14 residues. Trimming shortened V by 5 bases and J by 5 bases, and 12 bases separated the two germline ends. Germline-derived CDR1 and CDR2 are MNHEY and SVGAGI. In DNA form, the CDR3 reads TGTGCCAGCAGTGCAGGACAGAAGAATGAAAAACTGTTTTTT. Translated: CASSAGQKNEKLFF.

V usage is TRBV4-1 and J usage is TRBJ1-2, with D hard to call. CDR3 length: 14 amino acids. CDR1 is MGHRA, CDR2 YSYEKL, per germline. V lost 2 bases and J 7 bases, leaving 14 bases between the germline ends. The CDR3 region has the DNA TGCGCCAGCAGCCAAAACAAGGGCCCCTGTGGCTACACCTTC. It specifies CASSQNKGPCGYTF.

This chain uses TRBV27 with TRBJ2-1; D not certain. This CDR3 region has 13 residues. Trimming left V 7 bases short and J 0 bases short, with 7 bases between. Germline V gene data show CDR1 as MNHEY and CDR2 as SMNVEV (reference sequence). In DNA form, the CDR3 reads TGTGCCAGCAAGGAGCGCTCCTACAATGAGCAGTTCTTC. It is translated as CASKERSYNEQFF.

The chain joins TRBV20-1 to TRBJ2-7; tentatively, D is TRBD2 (5 bases). The J call may be faulty, since TRBJ2-5 better matches the DNA end. The CDR3 runs 21 residues. Germline V gives CDR1 DFQATT, CDR2 SNEGSKA (reference sequence). In nucleotides, the CDR3 is TGCAGTGCTAGGGGCAAAGGGATCCCCTCATCTGCGGGCCATATGTGGGAGACCCAGTACTTC. This codes for CSARGKGIPSSAGHMWETQYF.

This clonotype was found a few times. The V call is TRBV20-1, the J call TRBJ2-5; D ambiguous. There are 11 residues in the CDR3. The germline V gene has CDR1 DFQATT and CDR2 SNEGSKA (reference sequence). V lost 5 bases to trimming and J lost 7 bases, with 11 bases between them. CDR3 region: CSAGPGGTQYF. CDR3 nucleotides: TGCAGTGCTGGACCAGGCGGGACCCAGTACTTC.

The count of this clonotype is one. The rearrangement links TRBV29-1 to TRBJ2-5, with 12 positions matching TRBD2. The better agreement between TRBJ2-7 and the DNA end casts doubt on the J call. The CDR3 runs to 16 residues. Germline loops: CDR1 SQVTM, CDR2 ANQGSEA. The CDR3 DNA reads as TGCAGCGTTGAAGGGCTAGCGGGAGGGGTGTCCTACGAGCAGTACTTC. It specifies CSVEGLAGGVSYEQYF.

The table lists this clonotype with a few counts. The chain combines TRBV7-9 with TRBJ2-3; 11 nucleotides agree with TRBD2. The V gene end was trimmed by 5 bases and the J gene end by 6 bases; junction bases not matched to a gene: 13. This CDR3 is built from 17 residues. Germline assignment: CDR1 SEHNR and CDR2 FQNEAQ (reference sequence). CDR3 DNA: TGTGCCAGCAGCCCCCGGATAGCGGGAGGGCCATCTGATACGCAGTATTTT. Translating gives CASSPRIAGGPSDTQYF. The complete variable domain, with remaining parts taken from reference TRBV7-9 and TRBJ2-3, reads DTGVSQNPRHKITKRGQNVTFRCDPISEHNRLYWYRQTLGQGPEFLTYFQNEAQLEKSRLLSDRFSAERPKGSFSTLEIQRTEQGDSAMYLCASSPRIAGGPSDTQYFGPGTRLTVL.

This chain links TRBV7-9 with TRBJ2-1, with TRBD2 identical over 8 bases. Germline assignment: CDR1 SEHNR and CDR2 FQNEAQ (reference sequence). The CDR3 is 15 amino acids. V lost 5 bases, J lost 6 bases, and 9 bases stayed unmatched. The CDR3 spells CASSPLSGSVNEQFF. The CDR3 DNA is TGTGCCAGCAGCCCCTTGAGCGGGAGCGTCAATGAGCAGTTCTTC.

The rearrangement links TRBV27 to TRBJ2-7, with a tentative D call TRBD2 (6 bases). This CDR3 spans 14 amino acids. The V end lost 3 bases, the J end lost 3 bases, and 12 bases lay between the germline ends. CDR1 and CDR2 (germline): MNHEY, SMNVEV (reference sequence). As DNA, the CDR3 is TGTGCCAGCAGTTTTGCCGGGAGCGACTACGAGCAGTACTTC. Encoded protein: CASSFAGSDYEQYF.

V and J are TRBV10-3 and TRBJ2-7; 7 nucleotides align to TRBD1. CDR1 ENHRY and CDR2 SYGVKD come from the germline V gene. This CDR3 is built from 11 residues. The junction had 2 bases not matched to a gene; V was cut back by 9 bases and J by 3 bases. CDR3 DNA: TGTGCCATTGGACAGGACTACGAGCAGTACTTC. It codes for CAIGQDYEQYF.

This sequence joins TRBV5-1 and TRBJ2-3, with TRBD1 matching 10 bases. The ends lost 4 bases at V and 4 bases at J; junction bases unmatched: 6. CDR3 length: 15 amino acids. Per germline, CDR1 SGHRS and CDR2 YFSETQ. CDR3 protein: CASSPSGTGADTQYF. The CDR3 DNA reads as TGCGCCAGCAGCCCCTCCGGGACAGGGGCAGATACGCAGTATTTT. The full variable domain, in which reference TRBV5-1 and TRBJ2-3 provide the parts outside the CDR3, is KAGVTQTPRYLIKTRGQQVTLSCSPISGHRSVSWYQQTPGQGLQFLFEYFSETQRNKGNFPGRFSGRQFSNSRSEMNVSTLELGDSALYLCASSPSGTGADTQYFGPGTRLTVL.

This rearrangement joins TRBV7-2 to TRBJ1-4; D is uncertain. CDR1 SGHTA and CDR2 FQGNSA come from the germline V gene. The CDR3 is 15 residues long. Trimming removed 0 bases at V and 2 bases at J, with 7 bases between. CDR3 sequence (DNA): TGTGCCAGCAGCTTAGCGCCTGGGACTAATGAAAAACTGTTTTTT. It is translated as CASSLAPGTNEKLFF.

V gene TRBV28 combines with J gene TRBJ2-7; D not certain. Germline CDR1 and CDR2: MDHEN and SYDVKM. This CDR3 comprises 15 residues. Trimming took 2 bases from V and 2 from J, leaving 13 bases between them. The CDR3 reads CASSLVRQLTYEQYF. The CDR3 coding sequence is TGTGCCAGCAGTTTAGTTAGGCAGTTAACCTACGAGCAGTACTTC.

The table lists this clonotype with a count of one. This chain uses TRBV12-3 or TRBV12-4 with TRBJ2-1; 8 bases line up with TRBD1. V lost 7 bases, J lost 7 bases, and 3 bases stayed unmatched. This CDR3 has 12 residues. The CDR3 is CASTRTGNEQFF. The CDR3 bases are TGTGCCAGCACCAGGACAGGGAATGAGCAGTTCTTC.

V gene TRBV12-3 or TRBV12-4 combines with J gene TRBJ1-1, with 9 positions matching TRBD1. This CDR3 has 16 residues. The J segment lost 1 base and the V segment lost 11 bases, leaving 14 bases of the junction unmatched. The CDR3 region is CAGNPGTGTRNTEAFF. The CDR3 bases are TGTGCCGGCAACCCCGGGACAGGGACTAGGAACACTGAAGCTTTCTTT.

The rearrangement uses TRBV6-6 and TRBJ2-4, with TRBD1 matching over 10 bases. The assigned J gene may be wrong: the sequence end matches TRBJ2-7 better. The CDR3 spans 14 residues. Germline V gene data show CDR1 as MNHNY and CDR2 as SVGAGI (reference sequence). DNA of the CDR3: TGTGCCAGCAGTAGGACAGGGGGGATCTACGAGCAGTACTTC. Protein sequence: CASSRTGGIYEQYF.

This clonotype came up a few times. The V gene is TRBV28, the J gene TRBJ1-2; tentatively, D is TRBD1 (6 bases). Germline V CDR1 and CDR2: MDHEN, SYDVKM. The CDR3 is 13 residues long. Written as DNA, the CDR3 is TGTGCAGGCTCCGGGGGCGCACCCTATGGCTACACCTTC. Translating gives CAGSGGAPYGYTF.

This sequence joins TRBV5-1 and TRBJ2-4; D not resolved. Trimming stripped 1 base from V and 13 bases from J, with 18 bases between. CDR3 length equals 14 residues. Germline V gene sequence: CDR1 SGHRS, CDR2 YFSETQ. Written as DNA, the CDR3 is TGCGCCAGCAGCTTGAGTTCAGACGGCGGTGAGCAGTACTTC. Its translation is CASSLSSDGGEQYF.

The genes are TRBV6-2 or TRBV6-3 and TRBJ2-1; D possibly corresponds to TRBD2 (6 bases). V lost 5 bases, J lost 5 bases, and 13 bases lay in between. Looked up from germline, CDR1 is MNHEY and CDR2 is SVGEGT. The CDR3 runs 14 residues. Written as DNA, the CDR3 is TGTGCCAGCAGTGCCCCGGGACTTCACAATGAGCAGTTCTTC. Encoded protein: CASSAPGLHNEQFF.

This sequence joins TRBV20-1 and TRBJ2-1; the D gene is possibly TRBD2 (6 bases). V shed 5 bases and J shed 5 bases, with 10 bases lying between them. The CDR3 is 12 amino acids. Per germline, CDR1 DFQATT and CDR2 SNEGSKA (reference sequence). Written as DNA, the CDR3 is TGCAGTGCTGAGCGGGCCAACAATGAGCAGTTCTTC. Translation: CSAERANNEQFF.